The next 27 T cell receptor beta chains were all read from a single sample in a study of shared clonotypes between healthy human individuals. TCRdb keeps only in-frame clones here, not all; method: immunoSEQ multiplex PCR. The repertoire consists of over 750,000 clones, with roughly 96% occurring once and the leading ten covering about 0.25%. CD45RO negativity and positive selection for CCR7 defined naive CD8 cells, a population that excluded terminally differentiated effector memory CD45RA+ cells. Sequenced material: naive CD8+ T cells sorted from blood. The receptors derive from a man in his thirties or forties in good health.

This rearrangement joins TRBV7-9 to TRBJ1-1; D may be TRBD1 (5 bases). The CDR3 loop spans 15 amino acids. Trimming pared 0 bases from V and 4 bases from J, leaving 12 bases between. Looked up from germline, CDR1 is SEHNR and CDR2 is FQNEAQ (reference sequence). CDR3 loop: CASSLAAAGPTEAFF. DNA of the CDR3: TGTGCCAGCAGCTTAGCCGCGGCGGGGCCCACTGAAGCTTTCTTT. The variable domain in full, completed from reference TRBV7-9 and TRBJ1-1, reads DTGVSQNPRHKITKRGQNVTFRCDPISEHNRLYWYRQTLGQGPEFLTYFQNEAQLEKSRLLSDRFSAERPKGSFSTLEIQRTEQGDSAMYLCASSLAAAGPTEAFFGQGTRLTVV.

The chain links TRBV7-9 to TRBJ2-3; the D is unclear. Germline CDR1 reads SEHNR; CDR2 reads FQNEAQ (reference sequence). The CDR3 length is 13 residues. Between the trimmed V and J ends, which lost 1 base and 6 bases, there was a span of 8 bases. DNA for the CDR3: TGTGCCAGCAGCTTAGAAAATAGGGATACGCAGTATTTT. The encoded protein is CASSLENRDTQYF.

The chain couples TRBV2 to TRBJ2-7; 9 nucleotides align to TRBD2. V gave up 5 bases and J gave up 0 bases; unmatched junction bases: 5. Germline CDR1 is SNHLY and CDR2 is FYNNEI. This CDR3 has 15 residues. DNA for the CDR3: TGTGCCAGCAGTTCAAGACTAGCGGACTCCTACGAGCAGTACTTC. This sequence encodes CASSSRLADSYEQYF.

The V and J genes are TRBV10-1 and TRBJ1-1; D is uncertain. Germline CDR1 is WNHNN and CDR2 is SYGVQD (reference sequence). Trimming took off 3 bases at V and 3 bases at J, with 5 bases between the two ends. This CDR3 has 12 residues. In DNA form, the CDR3 reads TGCGCCAGCAGTGATCGCTACACTGAAGCTTTCTTT. Translated: CASSDRYTEAFF.

The genes are TRBV30 and TRBJ2-7; TRBD2 matches at 15 bases. With 5 bases clipped from V and 7 bases from J, the junction kept 6 bases outside the gene matches. The CDR3 runs to 14 residues. In germline, CDR1 is GTSNPN, CDR2 SVGIG (reference sequence). DNA for the CDR3: TGTGCCTGGGGAGGGACTAGCGGGAGGCGGGAGCAGTACTTC. This codes for CAWGGTSGRREQYF.

This clone was seen just once. The genes are TRBV5-5 and TRBJ2-1, with TRBD1 as a possible D gene (6 bases). The CDR3 consists of 15 residues. V was shortened by 3 bases and J by 2 bases, with 12 bases between the two germline ends. The germline V gene has CDR1 SGHKS and CDR2 YYEKEE (reference sequence). The CDR3 here is CASSWTAVPYNEQFF. CDR3 DNA: TGTGCCAGCAGCTGGACAGCAGTCCCCTACAATGAGCAGTTCTTC.

V is TRBV27 and J is TRBJ1-2; 9 bases agree with TRBD1. CDR1 MNHEY and CDR2 SMNVEV come from the germline V gene (reference sequence). The CDR3 sequence is 14 residues long. After removal of 6 bases from V and 7 bases from J, the junction contained 9 bases not matched to a gene. CDR3 amino acids: CASRTTGGAFGYTF. The DNA of the CDR3 is TGTGCCAGCAGAACTACAGGGGGCGCGTTTGGCTACACCTTC.

V is TRBV4-3 and J is TRBJ1-2; D is uncertain. There are 14 residues in the CDR3. Germline CDR1 reads LGHNA; CDR2 reads YSLEER. The V and J ends lost 0 bases and 4 bases respectively, with 9 bases between them. For the CDR3, the DNA is TGCGCCAGCAGCCAAGATTTGGATTCCTATGGCTACACCTTC. As protein: CASSQDLDSYGYTF.

This chain's CDR3 is CASSMDRGGYEQYF. The DNA of the CDR3 is TGTGCCAGCAGCATGGACAGGGGTGGGTACGAGCAGTACTTC. The gene calls are TRBV7-8 and TRBJ2-7; TRBD1 matches at 9 bases. CDR3 length: 14 residues. CDR1 is SGHVS and CDR2 is FQNEAQ in the germline V gene. V shed 5 bases, J shed 4 bases, and the junction held 6 bases outside the gene matches.

The chain links TRBV10-3 to TRBJ2-7; weak D call: TRBD2 (7 bases). The CDR3 length is 15 residues. Germline CDR1 ENHRY, CDR2 SYGVKD. Trimming cost V 2 bases and J 0 bases, with 11 bases left between them. CDR3 sequence (DNA): TGTGCCATCAGTGAGGGGGAGGGGGGCTCCTACGAGCAGTACTTC. Encoded protein: CAISEGEGGSYEQYF.

This chain links TRBV7-2 with TRBJ2-7, with 12 positions matching TRBD2. Germline V gives CDR1 SGHTA, CDR2 FQGNSA. Unmatched junction bases numbered 1, after V lost 4 bases and J lost 0 bases. CDR3 length: 15 amino acids. CDR3 sequence (DNA): TGTGCCAGCAGCTGGACTAGCGGGATCTCCTACGAGCAGTACTTC. Translating it yields CASSWTSGISYEQYF.

The chain has TRBV7-9 and TRBJ2-1; D remains unclear. The V and J ends lost 5 bases and 6 bases respectively, with 29 bases between them. The CDR3 is made up of 19 amino acids. CDR1 is SEHNR and CDR2 is FQNEAQ in the germline V gene (reference sequence). The CDR3 DNA is TGTGCCAGCAGCCCCCCTGGGTGGGGAAGAAACCCTAGGCTCAATGAGCAGTTCTTC. Translation: CASSPPGWGRNPRLNEQFF.

This clone was seen once. The genes are TRBV7-8 and TRBJ2-4; no clear D. Germline CDR1 reads SGHVS; CDR2 reads FQNEAQ. CDR3 length equals 17 residues. V lost 5 bases and J lost 2, with 19 bases in between. In DNA, the CDR3 is TGTGCCAGCAGCCCAGTTTCGAAGGATTCCACCAAAAACATTCAGTACTTC. Its translation is CASSPVSKDSTKNIQYF.

This chain uses TRBV7-2 with TRBJ2-1, with D perhaps matching TRBD1 or TRBD2 (6 bases each). This CDR3 comprises 17 residues. Germline V CDR1 and CDR2: SGHTA, FQGNSA. V lost 5 bases and J 7 bases, leaving 24 bases between the germline ends. The CDR3 spells CASSQEQEMGGWNEQFF. DNA of the CDR3: TGTGCCAGCAGCCAAGAACAGGAGATGGGGGGCTGGAATGAGCAGTTCTTC.

This sequence joins TRBV5-1 and TRBJ2-7; weak D call: TRBD2 (5 bases). V lost 1 base and J lost 5, with 10 bases in between. The CDR3 is made up of 13 amino acids. Germline CDR1 and CDR2: SGHRS and YFSETQ. The CDR3 sequence is CASSLLDSDEQYF. The CDR3 DNA reads as TGCGCCAGCAGCTTGTTGGACTCGGACGAGCAGTACTTC.

This chain links TRBV10-3 with TRBJ2-1; 7 bases match TRBD1. There are 22 residues in the CDR3. J was trimmed by 4 bases and V by 2 bases; bases with no gene match: 26. Germline CDR1 is ENHRY and CDR2 is SYGVKD. This chain's CDR3 is CAISEPYGSIGTENGVYNEQFF. CDR3 DNA: TGTGCCATCAGTGAGCCGTATGGAAGCATTGGGACAGAAAATGGGGTTTACAATGAGCAGTTCTTC.

Note on this clone: Additional DNA sequences in this sample encode the identical CDR3. The CDR3 spells CASSVVSGGYTF. CDR3 sequence (DNA): TGTGCCAGCAGCGTAGTGAGTGGAGGCTACACCTTC. The V call is TRBV9, the J call TRBJ1-2, with D hard to call. Trimming took 0 bases from V and 8 from J, leaving 8 bases between them. This CDR3 comprises 12 residues. The germline V gene has CDR1 SGDLS and CDR2 YYNGEE.

DNA of the CDR3: TGTGCCAGCCTCGCCTGGGGGGGCTCCTACAATGAGCAGTTCTTC. It yields the protein CASLAWGGSYNEQFF. The chain links TRBV27 to TRBJ2-1, with 7 bases identical to TRBD2. The trim removed 8 bases at V and 0 bases at J, leaving 7 bases unmatched. There are 15 residues in the CDR3. Germline assignment: CDR1 MNHEY and CDR2 SMNVEV (reference sequence).

The CDR3 here is CASSEVGLGDTGELFF. In DNA form, the CDR3 reads TGTGCCAGCAGTGAAGTGGGTTTGGGCGACACCGGGGAGCTGTTTTTT. The J gene is TRBJ2-2, the V gene TRBV6-1; D gene unclear. The CDR3 contains 16 residues. The V end lost 1 base, the J end lost 3 bases, and 12 bases lay between the germline ends. Germline V CDR1 and CDR2: MNHNS, SASEGT.

The J gene is TRBJ1-3, the V gene TRBV6-5; a possible D gene is TRBD1 (6 bases). V lost 0 bases to trimming and J lost 0 bases, with 9 bases between them. The CDR3 runs to 16 residues. Germline V gene lookup returns CDR1 MNHEY and CDR2 SVGAGI. This CDR3 reads CASSYSTGNSGNTIYF. The CDR3 nucleotides are TGTGCCAGCAGTTACTCTACAGGGAACTCTGGAAACACCATATATTTT.

The chain uses TRBV27 and TRBJ2-1, with a weak D call TRBD1 (5 bases). The CDR3 covers 14 residues. The V gene lost 2 bases and the J gene lost 5 bases, with 10 bases spanning the gap. Germline-derived CDR1 and CDR2 are MNHEY and SMNVEV (reference sequence). This CDR3 reads CASSLHRSNNEQFF. CDR3 DNA sequence: TGTGCCAGCAGTTTACACAGGTCAAACAATGAGCAGTTCTTC.

Worth noting for this clone: Other DNA sequences in this specimen translate into the identical CDR3. This chain uses TRBV27 with TRBJ1-5, with D possibly being TRBD1 (5 bases). The ends were cut back, 3 bases at V and 7 bases at J, with 7 bases in the middle. The CDR3 loop spans 12 amino acids. Per germline, CDR1 MNHEY and CDR2 SMNVEV (reference sequence). The CDR3 sequence is CASSFWGQPQHF. The CDR3 DNA reads TGTGCCAGCAGTTTCTGGGGGCAGCCCCAGCATTTT.

J is TRBJ2-7 and V is TRBV7-9; TRBD1 is a possible D gene (6 bases). Trimming stripped 4 bases from V and 3 bases from J, with 13 bases between. In germline, CDR1 is SEHNR, CDR2 FQNEAQ (reference sequence). This CDR3 contains 14 residues. The CDR3 loop reads CASSSTGNRYEQYF. The CDR3 nucleotides are TGTGCCAGCAGCTCGACAGGAAATCGCTACGAGCAGTACTTC.

V usage is TRBV14 and J usage is TRBJ2-2, with D possibly matching TRBD2 (5 bases). Deletions cut 6 bases from V and 4 bases from J, with 9 bases between. The CDR3 is 13 amino acids. The germline gives CDR1 SGHDN, CDR2 FVKESK. For the CDR3, the DNA is TGTGCCAGCAGGCCCGGAGGCACCGGGGAGCTGTTTTTT. Translated: CASRPGGTGELFF.

This sequence joins TRBV7-2 and TRBJ2-7; perhaps D is TRBD1 or TRBD2 (5 bases each). The CDR3 sequence is 12 residues long. Germline V gene sequence: CDR1 SGHTA, CDR2 FQGNSA. Trimming took 2 bases from V and 4 from J, leaving 6 bases between them. CDR3 loop: CASSLWGYEQYF. DNA for the CDR3: TGTGCCAGCAGCTTATGGGGGTACGAGCAGTACTTC.

CDR3 loop: CASSAMAGGYGYTF. The CDR3 DNA reads TGTGCCAGCAGCGCCATGGCAGGCGGATACGGCTACACCTTC. J is TRBJ1-2 and V is TRBV7-3; D gene uncertain. The CDR3 contains 14 residues. Germline V gene data show CDR1 as SGHTA and CDR2 as FQGTGA. The V gene lost 5 bases and the J gene lost 8 bases, with 18 bases spanning the gap.

The CDR3, as DNA: TGTGCCAGTAGTCCCTACAGGACGTCGGGCAATCAGCCCCAGCATTTT. This gives the protein CASSPYRTSGNQPQHF. The rearrangement links TRBV19 to TRBJ1-5; D perhaps matches TRBD1 (5 bases). CDR1 LNHDA and CDR2 SQIVND come from the germline V gene (reference sequence). The ends were cut back, 5 bases at V and 2 bases at J, with 16 bases in the middle. CDR3 length equals 16 residues. The full variable domain, completed using reference TRBV19 and TRBJ1-5, is DGGITQSPKYLFRKEGQNVTLSCEQNLNHDAMYWYRQDPGQGLRLIYYSQIVNDFQKGDIAEGYSVSREKKESFPLTVTSAQKNPTAFYLCASSPYRTSGNQPQHFGDGTRLSIL.